This T cell receptor beta chain was identified in a study of cytomegalovirus exposure and HLA in healthy donors. Points from the study as a whole: It was likely that a cluster of highly shared sequence variants was a sequencing artifact. A later analysis appeared to link common viral pathogens to several of the most significant clusters. When analyzed later, a missense DCLRE1C variant was found to be linked to TCR beta V- and J-gene trimming.

Points on this clone: Its antigen is undetermined.

The PCR employed 60 Vbeta primers together with 13 Jbeta primers. Sequencing was performed with immunoSEQ multiplex PCR; in TCRdb, only in-frame clones are kept and a portion is missing. The sample includes 200,000 to 250,000 clones, roughly 80% seen only once; the top ten take 5.4%. The CDR3 covers 14 residues. CDR1 SGHNT and CDR2 YENEEA come from the germline V gene. V lost 4 bases, J lost 6 bases, and 7 bases stayed unmatched. The source of this sequence is a woman between 40 and 50 years old in good health and CMV-seropositive. The V call is TRBV11-3, the J call TRBJ2-3; 7 bases match TRBD2. Specimen: PBMCs. CDR3 bases: TGTGCCAGCAGCTACCTTCGGGGGGTGGATACGCAGTATTTT. It yields the protein CASSYLRGVDTQYF.